This T cell receptor beta chain was sequenced in a study of T cell repertoires in cytomegalovirus infection. With 5 bases removed from V and 3 bases from J, the gap between germline ends came to 23 bases. The CDR3 runs to 17 residues. TCRdb analysed the reads with MiXCR anew, one entry per CDR3 protein. This table holds 250,000 to 300,000 distinct CDR3 sequences, roughly a fifth found once. This clonotype was seen more than once but under ten times. No antigen is known for it. The source of this sequence is a human donor in good health (CMV status not recorded). Some clones in this sample may be carry-over from other donors' samples. The chain recombines TRBV12-3 or TRBV12-4 with TRBJ2-7; the D gene is possibly TRBD2 (5 bases). The source material was cultured PBMCs, sampled from culture after CMV antigen stimulation. CDR3 loop: CASSPRGQNVVFYEQYF. CDR3 DNA: TGTGCCAGCAGTCCCCGGGGTCAGAACGTAGTCTTCTACGAGCAGTACTTC.